These 22 T cell receptor beta chains came from one sample sequenced in a study of blood T cell repertoires in COVID-19. Profiled with immunoSEQ multiplex PCR; TCRdb holds only in-frame clones, not every one. The sample includes about 360,000 clones, 86% of them seen just once. The sample was peripheral blood. Receptors were obtained from a woman aged 55-70 years with COVID-19, enrolled during active disease.

The V call is TRBV5-1, the J call TRBJ2-5; 9 bases are a match to TRBD1. The length of the CDR3 is 17 residues. V lost 1 base, J lost 4 bases, and 11 bases stayed unmatched. Germline CDR1 is SGHRS and CDR2 is YFSETQ. CDR3 protein: CASSLRQGEGLGETQYF. In DNA form, the CDR3 reads TGCGCCAGCAGCTTGCGACAGGGGGAAGGTTTAGGAGAGACCCAGTACTTC.

The chain links TRBV4-1 to TRBJ1-5, with 7 bases aligning to TRBD1. CDR3 length: 17 amino acids. CDR1 is MGHRA and CDR2 is YSYEKL in the germline V gene. The junction had 11 bases not matched to a gene; V was cut back by 3 bases and J by 3 bases. The CDR3 nucleotides are TGCGCCAGCAGCCAGAACTCAGGGGGTTTTGTCAATCAGCCCCAGCATTTT. Its translation is CASSQNSGGFVNQPQHF.

This clone has a handful of counts. J is TRBJ2-6 and V is TRBV4-1; D gene uncertain. The CDR3 spans 16 residues. The V end was cut by 1 base, the J end by 0 bases, with 7 bases between. Germline CDR1 MGHRA, CDR2 YSYEKL. CDR3 bases: TGCGCCAGCAGCCAAGCGTCCGTCTCTGGGGCCAACGTCCTGACTTTC. This gives the protein CASSQASVSGANVLTF.

The chain links TRBV18 to TRBJ1-5; D is perhaps TRBD1 (5 bases). V shed 8 bases and J shed 2 bases, with 10 bases lying between them. Germline values: CDR1 KGHSH, CDR2 LQKENI. The CDR3 is made up of 13 amino acids. In DNA form, the CDR3 reads TGTGCCAGCACCCGGGGGGGCAATCAGCCCCAGCATTTT. Translated, it gives CASTRGGNQPQHF.

This chain connects TRBV7-2 to TRBJ1-5; D is perhaps TRBD1 (6 bases). CDR1 and CDR2 (germline): SGHTA, FQGNSA. Trimming shortened V by 4 bases and J by 1 base, and 11 bases separated the two germline ends. The CDR3 consists of 15 residues. CDR3 DNA sequence: TGTGCCAGCAGCTCTATGCAGGGGAGCAATCAGCCCCAGCATTTT. Residues: CASSSMQGSNQPQHF.

This clone came up a few times. V gene TRBV15 combines with J gene TRBJ1-1; D uncertain. The ends were cut back, 1 base at V and 1 base at J, with 7 bases in the middle. The CDR3 runs 14 residues. Germline V gene lookup returns CDR1 LNHNV and CDR2 YYDKDF (reference sequence). CDR3 in amino acids: CATSRVGGNTEAFF. CDR3 nucleotides: TGTGCCACCAGCAGAGTCGGAGGGAACACTGAAGCTTTCTTT.

This clone was observed many times. The rearrangement uses TRBV2 and TRBJ2-1; possible D gene TRBD1, 6 bases. CDR3 length: 14 amino acids. V was trimmed by 3 bases and J by 8 bases, leaving 14 bases between them. Germline values: CDR1 SNHLY, CDR2 FYNNEI. CDR3 coding DNA: TGTGCCAGCAGTGACAGGGGCATAGTCGATGAGCAGTTCTTC. This encodes CASSDRGIVDEQFF.

This rearrangement joins TRBV10-3 to TRBJ2-5; 13 nucleotides line up with TRBD2. The CDR3 has 14 amino acids. With 10 bases clipped from V and 3 bases from J, the junction kept 5 bases outside the gene matches. Germline lookup yields CDR1 ENHRY and CDR2 SYGVKD. Here the CDR3 DNA reads TGTGCCACTGGACTAGCGGGGGCAAAAGAGACCCAGTACTTC. Its translation: CATGLAGAKETQYF.

The chain carries TRBV2 and TRBJ2-7; no reliable D call. The V end was cut by 5 bases, the J end by 1 base, with 9 bases between. This CDR3 spans 13 amino acids. The germline CDR1 and CDR2 sequences are SNHLY and FYNNEI. CDR3: CASSPTLSYEQYF. CDR3 nucleotide sequence: TGTGCCAGCAGTCCCACTTTGTCCTACGAGCAGTACTTC.

V and J are TRBV18 and TRBJ1-1; maybe TRBD1 (5 bases). The germline V gene has CDR1 KGHSH and CDR2 LQKENI. This CDR3 contains 14 residues. V lost 2 bases to trimming and J lost 5 bases, with 12 bases between them. CDR3 residues: CASSPWWGGTEAFF. For the CDR3, the DNA is TGTGCCAGCTCACCATGGTGGGGGGGGACTGAAGCTTTCTTT.

The chain has TRBV30 and TRBJ1-1; TRBD1 agrees at 8 bases. V lost 1 base to trimming and J lost 1 base; unmatched junction nucleotides: 5. CDR3 length: 15 residues. Per germline, CDR1 GTSNPN and CDR2 SVGIG (reference sequence). The CDR3 protein is CAWSETGTGNTEAFF. The CDR3 DNA reads TGTGCCTGGAGTGAAACCGGGACAGGGAACACTGAAGCTTTCTTT.

This sequence joins TRBV24-1 and TRBJ1-1; D may be TRBD1 (6 bases). Germline values: CDR1 KGHDR, CDR2 SFDVKD. V shed 2 bases and J shed 5 bases, with 20 bases lying between them. The CDR3 covers 17 residues. The DNA of the CDR3 is TGTGCCACCAGTGATTCTCTTCCGCTAACAGGGAAGACTGAAGCTTTCTTT. Protein product: CATSDSLPLTGKTEAFF.

V usage is TRBV19 and J usage is TRBJ1-2; maybe TRBD1 (5 bases). CDR1 is LNHDA, CDR2 SQIVND, per germline (reference sequence). The CDR3 loop spans 15 amino acids. Trimming took 6 bases from V and 2 from J, leaving 16 bases between them. CDR3 nucleotide sequence: TGTGCCAGTAGCAGGGCGTCCGTTTCCAACTATGGCTACACCTTC. This sequence encodes CASSRASVSNYGYTF.

The rearrangement uses TRBV3-1 (or the pseudogene TRBV3-2) and TRBJ1-2; 10 bases match TRBD1. Germline V gene sequence: CDR1 LGHDT, CDR2 YNNKEL (reference sequence). The CDR3 is 15 residues long. V lost 1 base and J lost 6; bases outside the gene matches: 5. The CDR3 spells CASSQGDRGGNGYTF. The CDR3 DNA follows: TGTGCCAGCAGCCAAGGGGACAGGGGAGGGAATGGCTACACCTTC.

The chain employs TRBV10-3 and TRBJ2-2; the match to TRBD2 covers 9 bases. CDR1 ENHRY and CDR2 SYGVKD come from the germline V gene. J gave up 4 bases and V 4 bases, and 7 bases lay outside the gene matches. CDR3 length: 16 amino acids. CDR3 sequence reads: CAISGPSGELTGELFF. For the CDR3, the DNA is TGTGCCATCAGTGGGCCTAGCGGGGAGCTCACCGGGGAGCTGTTTTTT.

This clone was picked up one time. The J gene is TRBJ2-1, the V gene TRBV3-1 (or the pseudogene TRBV3-2); possibly TRBD2 for D (5 bases). The CDR3 is 16 residues long. The germline CDR1 and CDR2 sequences are LGHDT and YNNKEL (reference sequence). Trimming shortened V by 0 bases and J by 2 bases, and 11 bases separated the two germline ends. This chain's CDR3 is CASSQDLGEAYNEQFF. As DNA, the CDR3 is TGTGCCAGCAGCCAAGATTTGGGAGAGGCCTACAATGAGCAGTTCTTC.

The CDR3 reads CASSARPGVSTGELFF. The DNA for the CDR3 is TGTGCCAGTAGTGCCCGCCCCGGGGTAAGCACCGGGGAGCTGTTTTTT. The chain joins TRBV19 to TRBJ2-2; weak D call: TRBD2 (5 bases). Germline CDR1 and CDR2: LNHDA and SQIVND (reference sequence). This CDR3 comprises 16 residues. V was shortened by 5 bases and J by 4 bases, with 17 bases between the two germline ends. The whole variable domain, filled in from reference TRBV19 and TRBJ2-2, reads DGGITQSPKYLFRKEGQNVTLSCEQNLNHDAMYWYRQDPGQGLRLIYYSQIVNDFQKGDIAEGYSVSREKKESFPLTVTSAQKNPTAFYLCASSARPGVSTGELFFGEGSRLTVL.

This sequence joins TRBV11-2 and TRBJ2-5, with 7 positions matching TRBD2. The CDR3 length is 14 residues. Germline V gives CDR1 SGHAT, CDR2 FQNNGV. V dropped 5 bases and J dropped 5; count of bases not matched to a gene: 8. The CDR3 coding sequence is TGTGCCAGCAGCGAACGCGGGGGACGGGAGACCCAGTACTTC. Translating gives CASSERGGRETQYF. The full variable domain, in which reference TRBV11-2 and TRBJ2-5 provide the parts outside the CDR3, is EAGVAQSPRYKIIEKRQSVAFWCNPISGHATLYWYQQILGQGPKLLIQFQNNGVVDDSQLPKDRFSAERLKGVDSTLKIQPAKLEDSAVYLCASSERGGRETQYFGPGTRLLVL.

Of note for this clone: Additional DNA sequences in this sample encode the identical CDR3. This rearrangement joins TRBV9 to TRBJ1-6; TRBD1 agrees at 7 bases. Germline CDR1 is SGDLS and CDR2 is YYNGEE. V was pared by 4 bases and J by 6 bases, with 1 base of the junction left unmatched. The CDR3 has 13 amino acids. CDR3 protein: CASSRDSNSPLHF. The CDR3 DNA sequence: TGTGCCAGCAGCAGGGACAGTAATTCACCCCTCCACTTT. The entire variable domain, with the rest obtained from reference TRBV9 and TRBJ1-6, is as follows: DSGVTQTPKHLITATGQRVTLRCSPRSGDLSVYWYQQSLDQGLQFLIQYYNGEERAKGNILERFSAQQFPDLHSELNLSSLELGDSALYFCASSRDSNSPLHFGNGTRLTVT.

The chain is built from TRBV19 and TRBJ1-2, with 8 bases lining up with TRBD1. Germline CDR1 and CDR2: LNHDA and SQIVND (reference sequence). The length of the CDR3 is 18 residues. The ends lost 1 base at V and 0 bases at J; junction bases unmatched: 10. CDR3 sequence: CASSIGPGGAEANYGYTF. In DNA form, the CDR3 reads TGTGCCAGTAGTATAGGCCCAGGGGGCGCGGAGGCTAACTATGGCTACACCTTC.

Points on this clone: The sample holds other DNA sequences that translate to the same CDR3. V and J are TRBV18 and TRBJ1-3, with a possible D match to TRBD1 (6 bases). CDR1 is KGHSH, CDR2 LQKENI, per germline. The CDR3 runs to 15 residues. Trimming took 2 bases from V and 0 from J, leaving 8 bases between them. This CDR3 is CASSPTGSSGNTIYF. CDR3 nucleotides: TGTGCCAGCTCACCAACAGGGAGCTCTGGAAACACCATATATTTT.

This chain connects TRBV27 to TRBJ2-4, with 9 bases matching TRBD2. V gave up 5 bases and J gave up 7 bases; unmatched junction bases: 12. In germline, CDR1 is MNHEY, CDR2 SMNVEV (reference sequence). The CDR3 contains 16 residues. This CDR3 reads CASSQLAGGPRNIQYF. CDR3 sequence (DNA): TGTGCCAGCAGTCAACTGGCGGGGGGGCCGAGGAACATTCAGTACTTC.